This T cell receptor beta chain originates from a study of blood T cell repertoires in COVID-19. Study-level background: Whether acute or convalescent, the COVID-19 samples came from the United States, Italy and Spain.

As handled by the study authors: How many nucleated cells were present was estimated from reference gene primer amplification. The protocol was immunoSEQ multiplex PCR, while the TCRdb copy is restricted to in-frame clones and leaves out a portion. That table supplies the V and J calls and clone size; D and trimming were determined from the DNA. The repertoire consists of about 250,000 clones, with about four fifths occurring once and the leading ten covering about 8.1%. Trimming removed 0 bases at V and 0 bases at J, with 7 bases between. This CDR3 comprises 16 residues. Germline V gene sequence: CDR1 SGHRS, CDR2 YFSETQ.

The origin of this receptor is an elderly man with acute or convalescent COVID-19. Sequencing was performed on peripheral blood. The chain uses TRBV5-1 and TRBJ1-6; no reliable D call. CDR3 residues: CASSLAGSSYNSPLHF. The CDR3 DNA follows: TGCGCCAGCAGCTTGGCCGGGAGCTCCTATAATTCACCCCTCCACTTT.